The text below deals with one T cell receptor beta chain. Its antigen remains unknown. This same CDR3 is encoded by further DNA sequences in the sample. Expressed TCRB transcripts got sequenced, as all isolated RNA was reverse transcribed. Repertoires were generated with immunoSEQ multiplex PCR, while TCRdb's copy carries only in-frame clones and drops some. The data show approximately 600,000 clones, around 12% seen once. The sample originates from a study of beta chain features in type 1 diabetes. As for the study in general: Comparable age, gender and cell yields were observed in patients relative to healthy donors. Whole-study results and caveats: The naive, central memory and Treg TCRB repertoires looked more alike in patients than they did in healthy donors. Significant though moderate, a shortening of TCRB CDR3s appeared in all four CD4+ subsets of Type 1 diabetes patients.

The CDR3 spans 14 residues. V was clipped by 1 base and J by 0 bases, with 4 bases between them. CDR1 and CDR2 from the germline V gene are SGHTA and FQGNSA. Via the markers CD45RO/CCR7/CD25/CD127/CD95/CD27, stem cell-like memory, regulatory, central memory and naive CD4+ cells were sorted. Sequenced: naive CD4+ T cells from blood. This chain connects TRBV7-2 to TRBJ2-4; the D is unclear. This TCR was sampled from a man in his thirties or forties with type 1 diabetes. The CDR3 nucleotides are TGTGCCAGCAGCTTAGGCTTAGCCAAAAACATTCAGTACTTC. Its translation is CASSLGLAKNIQYF.